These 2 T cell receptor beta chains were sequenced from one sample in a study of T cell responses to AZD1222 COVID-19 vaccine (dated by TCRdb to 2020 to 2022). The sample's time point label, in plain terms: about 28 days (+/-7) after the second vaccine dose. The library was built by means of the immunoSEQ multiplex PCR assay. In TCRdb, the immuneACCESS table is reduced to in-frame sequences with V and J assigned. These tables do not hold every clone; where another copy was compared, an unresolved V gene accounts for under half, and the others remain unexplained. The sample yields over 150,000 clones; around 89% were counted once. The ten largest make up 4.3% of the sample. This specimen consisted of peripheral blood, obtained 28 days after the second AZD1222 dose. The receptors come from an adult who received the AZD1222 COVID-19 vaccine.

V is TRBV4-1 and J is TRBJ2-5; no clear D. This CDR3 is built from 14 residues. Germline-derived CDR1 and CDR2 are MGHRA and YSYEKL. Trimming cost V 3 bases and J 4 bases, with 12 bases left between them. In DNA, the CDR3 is TGCGCCAGCAGCCAGGACCGATCAGTAGAGACCCAGTACTTC. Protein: CASSQDRSVETQYF.

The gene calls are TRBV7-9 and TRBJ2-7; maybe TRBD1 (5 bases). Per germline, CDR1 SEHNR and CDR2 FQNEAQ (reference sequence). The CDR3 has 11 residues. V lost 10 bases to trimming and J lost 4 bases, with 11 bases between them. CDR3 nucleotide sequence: TGTGCCATGAGTCAGGGATACGAGCAGTACTTC. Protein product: CAMSQGYEQYF.